The 12 T cell receptor beta chains presented below share a single source sample, sequenced in a study of blood T cells in healthy people across ages. Next came a second PCR, run for 7 to 11 cycles, which used a sample-barcoded 5' primer along with a J-beta primer mix. TCRdb processed the 5' RACE reads anew with MiXCR; each CDR3 protein has one entry. The top ten clones hold 22% of a sample with hundreds of thousands of distinct CDR3 sequences, approximately 21% of them seen once. Sequenced: blood. The receptor set was obtained from a man in his 70s in good health.

The rearrangement uses TRBV6-2 or TRBV6-3 and TRBJ2-7; a possible D gene is TRBD1 (6 bases). V lost 7 bases to trimming and J lost 2 bases, with 18 bases between them. CDR1 MNHEY and CDR2 SVGEGT come from the germline V gene. This CDR3 is 15 amino acids long. The CDR3 reads CASTHGGTQTYEQYF. The DNA for the CDR3 is TGTGCCAGCACCCATGGTGGGACACAGACCTACGAGCAGTACTTC.

This clonotype was counted between two and nine times. The gene calls are TRBV20-1 and TRBJ2-1; 9 positions agree with TRBD2. Germline V lookup: CDR1 DFQATT, CDR2 SNEGSKA (reference sequence). This CDR3 is 12 amino acids long. J lost 9 bases, V lost 4 bases, and 4 bases had no gene match. CDR3 DNA sequence: TGCAGTGCTACCTTAGCGGGAGTTGAGCAGTTCTTC. The encoded protein is CSATLAGVEQFF.

The gene calls are TRBV4-3 and TRBJ1-5; D gene unclear. The CDR3 covers 15 residues. Germline CDR1 reads LGHNA; CDR2 reads YSLEER. With 4 bases removed from V and 4 bases from J, the gap between germline ends came to 14 bases. The CDR3 DNA sequence: TGCGCCAGCAGCCCGAGTCTCAGTGGAAATCAGCCCCAGCATTTT. Amino acids: CASSPSLSGNQPQHF.

This clonotype has just a few counts. This chain links TRBV7-8 with TRBJ2-5; D gene ambiguous. Germline-derived CDR1 and CDR2 are SGHVS and FQNEAQ. The CDR3 consists of 14 residues. Trimming left V 1 base short and J 1 base short, with 7 bases between. Here the CDR3 reads CASSLELTQETQYF. CDR3 in DNA: TGTGCCAGCAGCTTAGAACTGACCCAAGAGACCCAGTACTTC.

This clonotype came up many times. This chain connects TRBV11-2 to TRBJ2-2; D unresolved. The germline gives CDR1 SGHAT, CDR2 FQNNGV. V lost 5 bases, J lost 4 bases, and 8 bases lay in between. The CDR3 is 13 residues long. CDR3 loop: CASSPTITGELFF. The CDR3 nucleotides read TGTGCCAGCAGCCCTACGATCACCGGGGAGCTGTTTTTT. Combining the CDR3 with reference TRBV11-2 and TRBJ2-2 gives the whole variable domain EAGVAQSPRYKIIEKRQSVAFWCNPISGHATLYWYQQILGQGPKLLIQFQNNGVVDDSQLPKDRFSAERLKGVDSTLKIQPAKLEDSAVYLCASSPTITGELFFGEGSRLTVL.

The chain is built from TRBV5-6 and TRBJ2-4, with D tentatively TRBD1 or TRBD2 (5 bases each). This CDR3 is 16 amino acids long. Trimming took off 0 bases at V and 6 bases at J, with 16 bases between the two ends. Germline-derived CDR1 and CDR2 are SGHDT and YYEEEE. CDR3 in amino acids: CASSLASWDPRNIQYF. The CDR3 coding sequence is TGTGCCAGCAGCTTGGCATCTTGGGACCCTCGAAACATTCAGTACTTC.

The table lists this clonotype with many counts. The V gene is TRBV20-1, the J gene TRBJ1-1, with D perhaps matching TRBD1 (5 bases). This CDR3 is built from 13 residues. Trimming pared 2 bases from V and 1 base from J, leaving 8 bases between. CDR1 DFQATT and CDR2 SNEGSKA come from the germline V gene (reference sequence). CDR3 region: CSARFDRNTEAFF. DNA for the CDR3: TGCAGTGCTAGATTCGACAGGAACACTGAAGCTTTCTTT.

The rearrangement joins TRBV11-2 to TRBJ2-7; weak D call: TRBD2 (7 bases). CDR3 length equals 15 residues. In germline, CDR1 is SGHAT, CDR2 FQNNGV. Trimming left V 5 bases short and J 4 bases short, with 18 bases between. CDR3 nucleotide sequence: TGTGCCAGCAGCCCCCAACTGGCGGGGGCTTACGAGCAGTACTTC. Its protein product is CASSPQLAGAYEQYF.

V and J are TRBV9 and TRBJ2-2, with D unclear. CDR3 length equals 14 residues. Germline-derived CDR1 and CDR2 are SGDLS and YYNGEE. V was shortened by 1 base and J by 3 bases, with 7 bases between the two germline ends. The CDR3 DNA sequence: TGTGCCAGCAGCGTAATCCGGGACACCGGGGAGCTGTTTTTT. Its translation: CASSVIRDTGELFF.

This clonotype was counted between two and nine times. J is TRBJ2-5 and V is TRBV7-2, with 10 bases matching TRBD2. The J call may be incorrect, as the DNA end agrees better with TRBJ2-1. Germline CDR1 reads SGHTA; CDR2 reads FQGNSA. The CDR3 spans 16 residues. CDR3 sequence: CASSLGSVVAGGEQFF. The CDR3 DNA is TGTGCCAGCAGCTTAGGGTCAGTAGTAGCGGGAGGTGAGCAGTTCTTC.

The chain carries TRBV20-1 and TRBJ2-1; D call uncertain. With 0 bases removed from V and 4 bases from J, the gap between germline ends came to 13 bases. The CDR3 runs 15 residues. Germline CDR1 is DFQATT and CDR2 is SNEGSKA (reference sequence). CDR3 amino acids: CSARDVGRPYNEQFF. For the CDR3, the DNA is TGCAGTGCTAGAGATGTCGGCAGACCTTACAATGAGCAGTTCTTC.

V and J are TRBV5-6 and TRBJ1-1; weak D call: TRBD1 (6 bases). V shed 0 bases and J shed 3 bases, with 12 bases lying between them. The CDR3 is made up of 15 amino acids. Germline CDR1 SGHDT, CDR2 YYEEEE. CDR3 amino acids: CASSLGPGTHTEAFF. In DNA, the CDR3 is TGTGCCAGCAGCTTGGGACCCGGGACACACACTGAAGCTTTCTTT.